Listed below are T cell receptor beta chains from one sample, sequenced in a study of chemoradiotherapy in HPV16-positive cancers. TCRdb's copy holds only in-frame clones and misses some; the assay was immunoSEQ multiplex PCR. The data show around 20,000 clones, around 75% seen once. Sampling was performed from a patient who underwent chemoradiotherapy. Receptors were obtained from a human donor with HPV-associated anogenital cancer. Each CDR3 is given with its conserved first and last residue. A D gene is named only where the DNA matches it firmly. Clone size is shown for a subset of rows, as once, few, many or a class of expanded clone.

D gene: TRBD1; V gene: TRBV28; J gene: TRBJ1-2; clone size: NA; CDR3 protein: CASSSDRGNRYGYTF; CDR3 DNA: TGTGCCAGCAGTTCCGACAGGGGTAATAGGTATGGCTACACCTTC
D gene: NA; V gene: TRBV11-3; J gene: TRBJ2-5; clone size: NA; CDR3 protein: CASSLGARGEKETQYF; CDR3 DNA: TGTGCCAGCAGCTTAGGGGCTAGGGGCGAGAAAGAGACCCAGTACTTC
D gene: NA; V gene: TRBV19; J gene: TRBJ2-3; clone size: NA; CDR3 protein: CASSILRHSTDTQYF; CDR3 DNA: TGTGCCAGTAGTATACTCCGCCATAGCACAGATACGCAGTATTTT
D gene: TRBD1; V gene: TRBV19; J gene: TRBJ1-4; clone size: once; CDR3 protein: CASTRTGINEKLFF; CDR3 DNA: TGTGCCAGTACCCGGACAGGGATCAATGAAAAACTGTTTTTT
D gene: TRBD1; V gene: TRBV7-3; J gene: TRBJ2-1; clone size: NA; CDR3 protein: CASSFDRGEYNEQFF; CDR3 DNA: TGTGCCAGCAGCTTCGACAGGGGGGAATACAATGAGCAGTTCTTC
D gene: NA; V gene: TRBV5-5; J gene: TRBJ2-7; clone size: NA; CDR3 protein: CASSQTTDSSYEQYF; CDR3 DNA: TGTGCCAGCAGCCAAACGACGGACAGCTCCTACGAGCAGTACTTC
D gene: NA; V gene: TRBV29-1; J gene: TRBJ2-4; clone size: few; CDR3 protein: CSVKGVGGNIQYF; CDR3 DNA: TGCAGCGTCAAAGGGGTGGGGGGAAACATTCAGTACTTC
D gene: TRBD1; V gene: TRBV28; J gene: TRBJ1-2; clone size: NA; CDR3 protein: CASSLWRQGKDGYTF; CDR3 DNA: TGTGCCAGCAGTTTATGGAGACAGGGGAAGGATGGCTACACCTTC
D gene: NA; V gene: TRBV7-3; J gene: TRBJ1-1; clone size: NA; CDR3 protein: CASSFGRNTEAFF; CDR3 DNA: TGTGCCAGCAGCTTTGGGCGGAACACTGAAGCTTTCTTT
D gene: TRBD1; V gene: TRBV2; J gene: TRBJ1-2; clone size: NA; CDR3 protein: CASTADRVGGYTF; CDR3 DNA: TGTGCCAGCACGGCAGACAGGGTTGGTGGCTACACCTTC
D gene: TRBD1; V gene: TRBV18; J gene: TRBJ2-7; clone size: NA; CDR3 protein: CASSRGQGLNEQYF; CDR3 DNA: TGTGCCAGCTCAAGAGGACAGGGGCTCAACGAGCAGTACTTC
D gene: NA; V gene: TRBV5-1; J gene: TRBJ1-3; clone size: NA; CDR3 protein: CASSPATGTGNTIYF; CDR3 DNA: TGCGCCAGCAGCCCCGCAACAGGGACTGGAAACACCATATATTTT
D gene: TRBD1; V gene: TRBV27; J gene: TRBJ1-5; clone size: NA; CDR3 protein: CASSLRGQRGQPQHF; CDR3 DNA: TGTGCCAGCAGCCTCAGGGGGCAGCGAGGTCAGCCCCAGCATTTT
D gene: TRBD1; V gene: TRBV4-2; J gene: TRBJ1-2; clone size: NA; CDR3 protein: CASSQEGQGNYGYTF; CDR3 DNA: TGTGCCAGCAGCCAAGAAGGACAGGGAAACTATGGCTACACCTTC
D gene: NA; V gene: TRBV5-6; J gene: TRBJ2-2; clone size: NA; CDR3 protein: CASSLVPILGTGELFF; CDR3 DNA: TGTGCCAGCAGCTTGGTGCCCATACTGGGCACCGGGGAGCTGTTTTTT
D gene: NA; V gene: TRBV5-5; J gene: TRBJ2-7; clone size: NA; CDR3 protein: CASSSGLLGAAEQYF; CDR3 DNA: TGTGCCAGCAGCTCGGGACTGCTAGGGGCCGCCGAGCAGTACTTC
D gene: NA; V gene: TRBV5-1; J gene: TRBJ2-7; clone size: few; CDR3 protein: CASSPQTGFAYEQYF; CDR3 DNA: TGCGCCAGCAGCCCTCAGACAGGCTTCGCCTACGAGCAGTACTTC
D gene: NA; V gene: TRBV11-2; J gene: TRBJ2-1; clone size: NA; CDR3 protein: CASSFGSRNYNEQFF; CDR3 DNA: TGTGCCAGCAGCTTCGGGAGTAGGAACTACAATGAGCAGTTCTTC
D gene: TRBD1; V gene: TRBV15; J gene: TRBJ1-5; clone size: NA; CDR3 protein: CATSTRAGQGHQPQHF; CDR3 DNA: TGTGCCACCAGCACACGAGCTGGACAGGGGCATCAGCCCCAGCATTTT
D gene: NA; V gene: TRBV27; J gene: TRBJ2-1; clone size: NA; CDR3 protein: CAGSFGDGGRLGNEQFF; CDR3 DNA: NA
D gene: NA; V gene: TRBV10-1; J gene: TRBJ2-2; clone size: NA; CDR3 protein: CASGTSNTGELFF; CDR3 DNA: TGCGCCAGCGGGACGTCGAACACCGGGGAGCTGTTTTTT
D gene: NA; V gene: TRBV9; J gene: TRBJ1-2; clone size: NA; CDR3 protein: CASSVDGRTNYGYTF; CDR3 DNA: TGTGCCAGCAGCGTAGATGGGCGCACCAACTATGGCTACACCTTC
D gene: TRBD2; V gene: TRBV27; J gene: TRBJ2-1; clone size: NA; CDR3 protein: CASSFPSGRSYNEQFF; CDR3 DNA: TGTGCCAGCAGTTTCCCCAGCGGGAGGTCCTACAATGAGCAGTTCTTC
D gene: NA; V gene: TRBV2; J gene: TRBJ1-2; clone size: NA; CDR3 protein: CASSARYGYTF; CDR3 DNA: TGTGCCAGCAGTGCGAGATATGGCTACACCTTC
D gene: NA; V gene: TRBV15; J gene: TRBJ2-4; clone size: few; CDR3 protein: CATSRDRQGVDIQYF; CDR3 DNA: TGTGCCACCAGCAGAGATCGCCAGGGCGTAGACATTCAGTACTTC
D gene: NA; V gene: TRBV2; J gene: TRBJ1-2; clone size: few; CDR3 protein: CASSEARGVLEGYTF; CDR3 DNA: TGTGCCAGCAGTGAAGCGCGAGGGGTGTTGGAGGGCTACACCTTC
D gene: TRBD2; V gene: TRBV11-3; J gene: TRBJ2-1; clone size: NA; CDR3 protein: CASSLALAGGGEQFF; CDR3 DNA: TGTGCCAGCAGCTTAGCACTAGCGGGAGGGGGAGAGCAGTTCTTC
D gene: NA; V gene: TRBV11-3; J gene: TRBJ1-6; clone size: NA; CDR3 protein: CASSLDFRSGRRNSPLHF; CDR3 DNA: TGTGCCAGCAGCTTAGATTTTCGAAGCGGGCGGAGGAATTCACCCCTCCACTTT
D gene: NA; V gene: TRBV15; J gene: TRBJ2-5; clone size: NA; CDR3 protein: CATSRDNTQETQYF; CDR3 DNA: TGTGCCACCAGCAGAGACAACACCCAAGAGACCCAGTACTTC
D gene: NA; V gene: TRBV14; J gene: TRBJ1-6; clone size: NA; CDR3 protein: CASSQKAGSPLHF; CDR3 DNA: TGTGCCAGCAGCCAAAAAGCGGGCTCACCCCTCCACTTT
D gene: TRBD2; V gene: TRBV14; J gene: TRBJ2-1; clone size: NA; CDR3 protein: CASSLGTSGNNEQFF; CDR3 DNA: TGTGCCAGCAGCCTCGGGACTAGCGGAAACAATGAGCAGTTCTTC
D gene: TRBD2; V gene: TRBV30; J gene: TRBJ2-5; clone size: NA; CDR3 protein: CAWGTSGWETQYF; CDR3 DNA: TGTGCCTGGGGGACTAGCGGTTGGGAGACCCAGTACTTC
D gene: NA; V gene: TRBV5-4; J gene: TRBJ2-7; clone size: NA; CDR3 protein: CASSLSVLGGNEQYF; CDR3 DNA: TGTGCCAGCAGCTTATCTGTTTTGGGTGGAAACGAGCAGTACTTC
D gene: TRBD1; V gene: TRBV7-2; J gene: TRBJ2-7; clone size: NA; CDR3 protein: CASSFRQGYEQYF; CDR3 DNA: TGTGCCAGCAGCTTTCGACAGGGCTACGAGCAGTACTTC